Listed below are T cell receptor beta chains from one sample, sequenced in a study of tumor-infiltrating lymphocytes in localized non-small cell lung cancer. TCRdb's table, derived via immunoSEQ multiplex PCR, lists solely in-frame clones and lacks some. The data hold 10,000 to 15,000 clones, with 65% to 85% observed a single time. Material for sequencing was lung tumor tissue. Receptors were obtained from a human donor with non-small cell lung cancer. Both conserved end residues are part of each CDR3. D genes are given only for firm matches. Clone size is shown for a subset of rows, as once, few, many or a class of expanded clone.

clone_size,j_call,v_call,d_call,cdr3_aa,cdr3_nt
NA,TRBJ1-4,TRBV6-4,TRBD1,CASRETGGRLFF,TGTGCCAGCAGGGAGACAGGGGGGCGTCTGTTTTTT
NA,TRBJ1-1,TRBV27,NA,CASSLPGQNTEAFF,TGTGCCAGCAGTTTGCCGGGACAGAACACTGAAGCTTTCTTT
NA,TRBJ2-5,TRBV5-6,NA,CASSLGVSHETQYF,TGTGCCAGCAGCTTGGGGGTGTCACACGAGACCCAGTACTTC
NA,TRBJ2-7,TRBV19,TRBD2,CASSSAFGGGAYEQYF,TGTGCCAGTAGTTCCGCATTTGGCGGGGGGGCCTACGAGCAGTACTTC
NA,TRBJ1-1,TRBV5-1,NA,CASSLDIGNTEAFF,TGCGCCAGCAGCTTGGACATAGGGAACACTGAAGCTTTCTTT
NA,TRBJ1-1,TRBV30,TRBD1,CAWEGQPNTEAFF,TGTGCCTGGGAGGGACAGCCGAACACTGAAGCTTTCTTT
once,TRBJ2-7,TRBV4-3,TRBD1,CASSYSGTGEYEQYF,TGCGCCAGCAGCTACTCCGGGACAGGGGAGTACGAGCAGTACTTC
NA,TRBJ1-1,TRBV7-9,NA,CASSFEMNTEAFF,TGTGCCAGCAGCTTCGAGATGAACACTGAAGCTTTCTTT
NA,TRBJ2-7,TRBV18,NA,CASSPPGTTYEQYF,TGTGCCAGCTCACCACCCGGGACCACCTACGAGCAGTACTTC
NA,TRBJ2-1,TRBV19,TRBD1,CASKPGQSLNEQFF,TGTGCCAGTAAACCGGGACAGAGCCTTAATGAGCAGTTCTTC
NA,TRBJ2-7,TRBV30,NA,CAGGRDQTYEQYF,TGTGCCGGCGGCCGGGACCAGACCTACGAGCAGTACTTC
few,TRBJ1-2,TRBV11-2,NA,CASSLAGTNYGYTF,TGTGCCAGCAGCTTAGCTGGGACTAACTATGGCTACACCTTC
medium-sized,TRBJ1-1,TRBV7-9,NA,CASSFGFTEAFF,TGTGCCAGCAGCTTCGGTTTCACTGAAGCTTTCTTT
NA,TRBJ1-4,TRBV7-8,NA,CASSFSDLAREKLFF,TGTGCCAGCAGCTTTTCGGACTTGGCCCGGGAAAAACTGTTTTTT
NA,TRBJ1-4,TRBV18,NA,CASSPLAGGNEKLFF,TGTGCCAGCTCACCACTAGCCGGGGGAAATGAAAAACTGTTTTTT
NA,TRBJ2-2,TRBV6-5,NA,CASSRQEVNTGELFF,TGTGCCAGCAGTAGACAGGAGGTTAACACCGGGGAGCTGTTTTTT
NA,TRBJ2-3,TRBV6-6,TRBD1,CASNADRETDTQYF,TGTGCCAGCAACGCAGACAGGGAGACAGATACGCAGTATTTT
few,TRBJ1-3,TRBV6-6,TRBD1,CASSLGTGSSGNTIYF,TGTGCCAGCAGTCTTGGGACAGGGAGCTCTGGAAACACCATATATTTT
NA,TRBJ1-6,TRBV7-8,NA,CASSFMISPGSYNSPLHF,TGTGCCAGCAGCTTTATGATCAGCCCCGGCTCCTATAATTCACCCCTCCACTTT
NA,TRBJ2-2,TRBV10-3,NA,CASFGGEVTGELFF,TGTGCCTCCTTTGGAGGGGAAGTCACCGGGGAGCTGTTTTTT
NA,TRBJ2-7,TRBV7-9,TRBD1,CASSLTGTGKMYEQYF,TGTGCCAGCAGCTTAACCGGGACAGGGAAAATGTACGAGCAGTACTTC
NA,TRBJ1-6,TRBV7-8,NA,CASSRSETVNSPLHF,TGTGCCAGCAGCCGGTCGGAGACAGTAAATTCACCCCTCCACTTT
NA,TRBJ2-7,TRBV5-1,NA,CASSPNRQTSYEQYF,TGCGCCAGCAGTCCAAACAGACAGACCTCCTACGAGCAGTACTTC
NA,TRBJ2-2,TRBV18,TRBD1,CASSPPQGESTGELFF,TGTGCCAGCTCACCACCGCAGGGGGAGAGCACCGGGGAGCTGTTTTTT
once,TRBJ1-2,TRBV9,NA,CASSPRRNLYGYTF,TGTGCCAGCAGCCCTCGAAGGAACCTATATGGCTACACCTTC
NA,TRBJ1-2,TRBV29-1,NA,CSVELNYGYTF,TGCAGCGTTGAACTTAACTATGGCTACACCTTC
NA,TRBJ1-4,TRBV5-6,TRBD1,CASSHRGREEKLFF,TGTGCCAGCAGCCACAGGGGGCGCGAGGAAAAACTGTTTTTT